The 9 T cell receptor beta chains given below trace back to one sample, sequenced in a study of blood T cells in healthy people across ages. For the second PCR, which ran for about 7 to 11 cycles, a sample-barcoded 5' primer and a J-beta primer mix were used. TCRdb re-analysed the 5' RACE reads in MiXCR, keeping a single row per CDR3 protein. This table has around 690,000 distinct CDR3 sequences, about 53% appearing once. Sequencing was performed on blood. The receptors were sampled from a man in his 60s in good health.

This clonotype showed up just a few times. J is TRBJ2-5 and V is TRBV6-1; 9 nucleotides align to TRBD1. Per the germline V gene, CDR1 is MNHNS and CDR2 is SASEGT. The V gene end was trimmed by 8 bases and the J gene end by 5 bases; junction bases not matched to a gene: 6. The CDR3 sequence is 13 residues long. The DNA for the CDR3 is TGTGCCAGCGGGGACAGGGTTGAGGAGACCCAGTACTTC. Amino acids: CASGDRVEETQYF.

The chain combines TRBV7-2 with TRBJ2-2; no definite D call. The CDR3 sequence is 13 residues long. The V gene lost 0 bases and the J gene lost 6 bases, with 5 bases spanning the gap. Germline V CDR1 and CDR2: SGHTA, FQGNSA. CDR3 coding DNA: TGTGCCAGCAGCTTAGCAGGTGCCGGGGAGCTGTTTTTT. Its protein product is CASSLAGAGELFF.

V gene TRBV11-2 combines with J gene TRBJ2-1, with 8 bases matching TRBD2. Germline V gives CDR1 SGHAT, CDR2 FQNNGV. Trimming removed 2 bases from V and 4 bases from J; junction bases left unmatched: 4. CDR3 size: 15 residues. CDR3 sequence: CASSLFGGEYNEQFF. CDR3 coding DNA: TGTGCCAGCAGCTTATTCGGGGGGGAGTACAATGAGCAGTTCTTC.

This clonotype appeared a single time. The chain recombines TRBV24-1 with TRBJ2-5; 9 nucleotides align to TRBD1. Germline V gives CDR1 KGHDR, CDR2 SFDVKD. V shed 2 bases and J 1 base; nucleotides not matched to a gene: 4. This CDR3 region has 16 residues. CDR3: CATSDWGQGGQETQYF. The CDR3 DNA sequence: TGTGCCACCAGTGATTGGGGACAGGGTGGCCAAGAGACCCAGTACTTC.

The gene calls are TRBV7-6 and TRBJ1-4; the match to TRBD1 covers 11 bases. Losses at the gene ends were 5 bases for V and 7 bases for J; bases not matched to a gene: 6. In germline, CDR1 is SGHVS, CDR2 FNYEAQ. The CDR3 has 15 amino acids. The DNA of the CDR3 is TGTGCCAGCAGCCCCAGGACAGGGGGCTCTGAAAAACTGTTTTTT. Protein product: CASSPRTGGSEKLFF.

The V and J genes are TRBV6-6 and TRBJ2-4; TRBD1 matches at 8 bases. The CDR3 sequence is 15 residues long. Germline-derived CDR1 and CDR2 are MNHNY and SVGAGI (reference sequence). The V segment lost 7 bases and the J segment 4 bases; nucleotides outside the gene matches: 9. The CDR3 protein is CASNPGTGGKNIQYF. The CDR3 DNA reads TGTGCCAGCAATCCAGGGACAGGAGGGAAAAACATTCAGTACTTC.

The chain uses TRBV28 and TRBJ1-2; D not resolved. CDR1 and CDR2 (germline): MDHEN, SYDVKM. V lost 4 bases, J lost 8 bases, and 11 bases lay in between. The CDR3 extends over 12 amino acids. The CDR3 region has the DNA TGTGCCAGCAGTTCCTTGGGGAGGGGCTACACCTTC. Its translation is CASSSLGRGYTF.

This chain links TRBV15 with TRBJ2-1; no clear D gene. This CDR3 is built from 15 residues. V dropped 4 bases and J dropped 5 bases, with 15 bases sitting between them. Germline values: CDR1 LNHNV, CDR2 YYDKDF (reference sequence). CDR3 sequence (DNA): TGTGCCACCAGCAACCCTCTTGCGGACCACAATGAGCAGTTCTTC. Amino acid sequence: CATSNPLADHNEQFF. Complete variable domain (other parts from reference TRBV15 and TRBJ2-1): DAMVIQNPRYQVTQFGKPVTLSCSQTLNHNVMYWYQQKSSQAPKLLFHYYDKDFNNEADTPDNFQSRRPNTSFCFLDIRSPGLGDTAMYLCATSNPLADHNEQFFGPGTRLTVL.

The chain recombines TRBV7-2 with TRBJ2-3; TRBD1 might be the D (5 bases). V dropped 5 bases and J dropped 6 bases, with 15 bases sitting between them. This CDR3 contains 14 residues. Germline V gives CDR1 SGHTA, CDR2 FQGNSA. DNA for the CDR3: TGTGCCAGCAGCCTACAGGTGGCAGGGGATACGCAGTATTTT. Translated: CASSLQVAGDTQYF. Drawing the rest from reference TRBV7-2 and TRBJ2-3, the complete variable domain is GAGVSQSPSNKVTEKGKDVELRCDPISGHTALYWYRQSLGQGLEFLIYFQGNSAPDKSGLPSDRFSAERTGGSVSTLTIQRTQQEDSAVYLCASSLQVAGDTQYFGPGTRLTVL.